This entry describes one T cell receptor (beta chain). What it binds is unknown. This sample is drawn from a study of cytomegalovirus exposure and HLA in healthy donors. This CDR3 is built from 13 residues. V lost 6 bases, J lost 2 bases, and 10 bases lay in between. CDR1 MDHEN and CDR2 SYDVKM come from the germline V gene. Study results and caveats: In the approximately 130 validation repertoires, a later analysis found that first-cohort TCR clusters tended to co-occur.

Here immunoSEQ multiplex PCR was the method, and the copy in TCRdb shows in-frame clones only, minus some. The sample holds 60,000 to 80,000 clones, around 94% seen once. The sample was PBMCs. This TCR derives from a woman aged 18 to 35 in good health and CMV-seropositive. V is TRBV28 and J is TRBJ2-5; a possible D gene is TRBD2 (6 bases). The CDR3 DNA is TGTGCCAGCAGGGTGGGGAGGCAAGAGACCCAGTACTTC. Its protein product is CASRVGRQETQYF.